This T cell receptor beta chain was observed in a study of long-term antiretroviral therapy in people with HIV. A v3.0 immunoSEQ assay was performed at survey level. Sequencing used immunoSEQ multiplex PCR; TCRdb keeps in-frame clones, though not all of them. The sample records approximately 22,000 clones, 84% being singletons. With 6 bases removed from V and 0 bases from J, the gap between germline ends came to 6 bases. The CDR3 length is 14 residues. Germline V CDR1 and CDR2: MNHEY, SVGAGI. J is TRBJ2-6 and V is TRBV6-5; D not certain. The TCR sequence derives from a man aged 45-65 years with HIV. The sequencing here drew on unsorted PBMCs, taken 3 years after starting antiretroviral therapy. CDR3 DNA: TGTGCCAGCAGCAGGAGCTCTGGGGCCAACGTCCTGACTTTC. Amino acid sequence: CASSRSSGANVLTF.